This T cell receptor beta chain was profiled in a study of OX40 agonist ivuxolimab in advanced cancers. About the investigation overall: Ivuxolimab was a fully human IgG2 agonistic monoclonal antibody targeting the costimulatory receptor OX40 (CD134). Intravenous ivuxolimab was administered to patients every 2 weeks at six dose levels: 0.01, 0.1, 0.3, 1.5, 3 and 10 mg/kg. Among the approximately 54 dose-escalation patients, about 19 had hepatocellular carcinoma, about 15 melanoma, 9 renal cell carcinoma and 9 head and neck cancer. In the dose-escalation cohort, roughly 80% of patients were male, and the mean age was approximately 64 years, with a range of 23 to 79. Prior anti-PD-1, anti-PD-L1 or anti-CTLA-4 therapy was permitted, and 40% to 50% of dose-escalation patients had received checkpoint inhibitors. Partial responses were achieved by three dose-escalation patients, of whom one had hepatocellular carcinoma and two had cutaneous melanoma. The point of sequencing TCRbeta in the periphery was to test whether ivuxolimab changed TCR sequence diversity and drove clonal T-cell expansion. The paper describes the monotherapy dose-escalation part (N of about 52 patients) of the phase I trial of ivuxolimab.

To sequence the TCRbeta CDR3 region, genomic DNA was isolated from the sorted cells. The immunoSEQ Assay was used to sequence the TCRbeta CDR3 regions. TCRdb stores this immuneACCESS table with in-frame sequences only. Part of the clones is absent; in the studies checked, under half of the shortfall reflects unresolved V genes, and no reason is known for the rest. The sample table lists tens of thousands of clones, 80% to 90% of them with a count of one. The leading ten clones occupy 9.5% to 13% of the sample. Remarks on this clone: What this receptor recognizes is not known. It has no much larger one-base neighbor in the sample; base qualities were not kept.

The CDR3, cysteine through phenylalanine, is 15 amino acids long. The sequence is cut down to CDR3 DNA, 45 bases in frame from base 1. The germline V gene encodes CDR1 MDHEN and CDR2 SYDVKM. V loses 2 bases, J loses 2 bases, and the germline ends lie 9 bases apart. Paper-wide results and their limitations: Clonal expansion of both CD4+ and CD8+ blood T cells was observed from baseline to week 6 at doses 0.1 to 3.0 mg/kg. Low levels of normalized T-cell clonal expansion were also seen in some patients who did not respond. In the 0.1-3.0 mg/kg groups, partial responders had among the lowest normalized peripheral clonal expansion, particularly in CD8+ T cells. The antigen specificity of the peripheral T cells that underwent clonal expansion was not determined. After ivuxolimab, more expanded clones were found on average in CD8+ T cells than in CD4+ T cells.

The trial excluded patients who had a history of autoimmune disease or who were on systemic immunosuppression. Peripheral blood for TCR sequencing was collected from all dose cohorts at baseline, on cycle 4 day 1, and on cycle 7 day 1. Samples were obtained from an open-label, multicenter, first-in-human phase I dose-escalation trial of ivuxolimab. Adults with locally advanced or metastatic head and neck squamous cell, hepatocellular, melanoma or renal cell carcinoma were enrolled in the trial. Before TCR sequencing, CD4+ and CD8+ T cells were separately sorted from peripheral blood. This sequence uses TRBV28 and TRBJ1-4, with no confident D gene call. The starting material was CD4+ or CD8+ T cells sorted from blood, obtained in a trial of the OX40 agonist ivuxolimab. The source is an adult with an advanced solid tumor such as melanoma, head and neck, liver or kidney cancer. The CDR3 in this case is CASSLTGNTNEKLFF. The DNA reads TGTGCCAGCAGTTTAACTGGAAACACTAATGAAAAACTGTTTTTT.